Following are 9 T cell receptor beta chains from one sample sequenced in a study of shared clonotypes between healthy human individuals. TCRdb keeps only in-frame clones here, not all; method: immunoSEQ multiplex PCR. The table has a few million clones, 80% to 95% seen once; the top ten hold about 0.41%. Material for sequencing was naive CD4+ T cells from PBMCs. The subset here: CD45RA+ positively selected. These receptors came from a man aged 18-30 years in good health. Some clones in this sample may be carry-over from other donors' samples.

The CDR3 is CASSLRTSGAYNEQFF. The CDR3 bases are TGTGCCAGCAGCCTGAGGACTAGCGGAGCCTACAATGAGCAGTTCTTC. The chain links TRBV14 to TRBJ2-1; 10 nucleotides match TRBD2. In germline, CDR1 is SGHDN, CDR2 FVKESK. Trimming at V came to 4 bases and at J to 2 bases, leaving 5 bases not matched to a gene. The CDR3 has 16 amino acids.

J is TRBJ1-3 and V is TRBV7-9; D not resolved. The V end was cut by 7 bases, the J end by 4 bases, with 23 bases between. This CDR3 is 17 amino acids long. CDR1 and CDR2 (germline): SEHNR, FQNEAQ (reference sequence). This CDR3 is CASTNQITGDWGNTIYF. The CDR3 DNA sequence: TGTGCCAGCACCAACCAAATCACTGGGGATTGGGGAAACACCATATATTTT. Based on the CDR3 plus reference TRBV7-9 and TRBJ1-3, the full variable domain is DTGVSQNPRHKITKRGQNVTFRCDPISEHNRLYWYRQTLGQGPEFLTYFQNEAQLEKSRLLSDRFSAERPKGSFSTLEIQRTEQGDSAMYLCASTNQITGDWGNTIYFGEGSWLTVV.

CDR3 nucleotide sequence: TGCGCCAGCAGCCCGTCTAGCGGGAGGAACTACGAGCAGTACTTC. Translating it yields CASSPSSGRNYEQYF. This chain connects TRBV5-1 to TRBJ2-7, with 11 bases matching TRBD2. In germline, CDR1 is SGHRS, CDR2 YFSETQ. The CDR3 runs to 15 residues. Trimming removed 4 bases from V and 3 bases from J; junction bases left unmatched: 6.

This chain joins TRBV6-5 and TRBJ1-3; a possible D gene is TRBD1 (6 bases). V lost 0 bases and J 9 bases, leaving 18 bases between the germline ends. This CDR3 has 16 amino acids. In germline, CDR1 is MNHEY, CDR2 SVGAGI. The CDR3 coding sequence is TGTGCCAGCAGTTACTCGGGGACACCTCTACATAGCACCATATATTTT. Protein sequence: CASSYSGTPLHSTIYF.

The chain uses TRBV7-3 and TRBJ2-7; 7 bases match TRBD1. Trimming removed 5 bases from V and 6 bases from J; junction bases left unmatched: 4. The CDR3 sequence is 12 residues long. The germline V gene has CDR1 SGHTA and CDR2 FQGTGA. Here the CDR3 reads CASSRPGGEQYF. The CDR3 region has the DNA TGTGCCAGCAGCAGACCAGGGGGCGAGCAGTACTTC.

The gene calls are TRBV7-9 and TRBJ1-2; D unclear. CDR1 is SEHNR, CDR2 FQNEAQ, per germline (reference sequence). The V gene lost 4 bases and the J gene lost 3 bases, with 15 bases spanning the gap. The CDR3 consists of 15 residues. DNA for the CDR3: TGTGCCAGCAGCTATGGGCAAGGAGAGTACTATGGCTACACCTTC. The encoded protein is CASSYGQGEYYGYTF.

The gene calls are TRBV4-3 and TRBJ2-3; TRBD2 agrees at 15 bases. The CDR3 consists of 17 residues. From germline, CDR1 is LGHNA and CDR2 YSLEER. V shed 1 base and J 6 bases; nucleotides not matched to a gene: 5. The CDR3 here is CASSQGTSGRATDTQYF. The DNA for the CDR3 is TGCGCCAGCAGCCAAGGGACTAGCGGGAGGGCCACGGATACGCAGTATTTT.

This chain connects TRBV11-2 to TRBJ2-3; possible D gene TRBD1, 6 bases. Germline V gene sequence: CDR1 SGHAT, CDR2 FQNNGV. Trimming removed 8 bases from V and 2 bases from J, with 17 bases in between. The CDR3 consists of 15 residues. Here the CDR3 DNA reads TGTGCCAGCGGACCACAGGGACAACCCACAGATACGCAGTATTTT. Its protein product is CASGPQGQPTDTQYF. The full variable domain, completed using reference TRBV11-2 and TRBJ2-3, is EAGVAQSPRYKIIEKRQSVAFWCNPISGHATLYWYQQILGQGPKLLIQFQNNGVVDDSQLPKDRFSAERLKGVDSTLKIQPAKLEDSAVYLCASGPQGQPTDTQYFGPGTRLTVL.

This clone came up a few times. The V and J genes are TRBV29-1 and TRBJ1-1, with D unresolved. The CDR3 consists of 12 residues. Deletions cut 4 bases from V and 0 bases from J, with 6 bases between. Germline CDR1 reads SQVTM; CDR2 reads ANQGSEA. The CDR3 region has the DNA TGCAGCGTTGTAGTCTTGAACACTGAAGCTTTCTTT. Its translation: CSVVVLNTEAFF.